These 19 T cell receptor beta chains share one sample of origin, sequenced in a study of response to subunit inactivated influenza vaccine. TCRdb ran MiXCR on the RT-PCR reads and lists one entry per CDR3 protein. The sample yields fewer than 650,000 distinct CDR3 sequences, 10% to 15% seen once. Here the sequenced sample was PBMCs from blood, taken 45 days after vaccination. All receptors come from a man aged 50 to 60 who received an inactivated influenza vaccine.

This clonotype turned up a few times. The rearrangement joins TRBV5-1 to TRBJ2-7; TRBD2 agrees at 8 bases. The CDR3 is 15 residues long. Germline loops: CDR1 SGHRS, CDR2 YFSETQ. V shed 2 bases and J 6 bases; nucleotides not matched to a gene: 10. The chain's CDR3 is CASSFRSGSLFEQYF. The CDR3 region has the DNA TGCGCCAGCAGCTTTCGCAGCGGGAGCCTTTTCGAGCAGTACTTC.

This clonotype was counted ten times or more. The chain employs TRBV7-9 and TRBJ2-7; 7 bases match TRBD1. This CDR3 spans 13 amino acids. Looked up from germline, CDR1 is SEHNR and CDR2 is FQNEAQ (reference sequence). Trimming at V came to 3 bases and at J to 7 bases, leaving 6 bases not matched to a gene. The CDR3 loop reads CASSFPGQTEQYF. The CDR3 nucleotides are TGTGCCAGCAGCTTCCCGGGACAGACAGAGCAGTACTTC. Filled out from reference TRBV7-9 and TRBJ2-7, the complete variable domain reads DTGVSQNPRHKITKRGQNVTFRCDPISEHNRLYWYRQTLGQGPEFLTYFQNEAQLEKSRLLSDRFSAERPKGSFSTLEIQRTEQGDSAMYLCASSFPGQTEQYFGPGTRLTVT.

This chain joins TRBV20-1 and TRBJ1-1; TRBD1 matches at 8 bases. Germline V gene sequence: CDR1 DFQATT, CDR2 SNEGSKA (reference sequence). CDR3 size: 14 residues. After removal of 2 bases from V and 1 base from J, the junction contained 3 bases not matched to a gene. The CDR3 sequence is CSARRGQENTEAFF. The CDR3 region has the DNA TGCAGTGCTAGAAGGGGACAGGAGAACACTGAAGCTTTCTTT.

The V and J genes are TRBV6-2 or TRBV6-3 and TRBJ2-7, with TRBD1 identical over 9 bases. Germline V gives CDR1 MNHEY, CDR2 SVGEGT. With 7 bases clipped from V and 6 bases from J, the junction kept 10 bases outside the gene matches. CDR3 length: 14 residues. The CDR3 nucleotides are TGTGCCAGCAACAGGGACAGGGTCGTGGGCGAGCAGTACTTC. Translation: CASNRDRVVGEQYF.

This clonotype came up many times. V is TRBV20-1 and J is TRBJ1-1, with 7 nucleotides matching TRBD1. CDR1 and CDR2 (germline): DFQATT, SNEGSKA (reference sequence). The V and J ends lost 4 bases and 4 bases, in that order; junction bases with no gene match: 9. The CDR3 spans 14 residues. The CDR3 nucleotides are TGCAGTGCTACGGCAGGGGGTGGGTCCACTGAAGCTTTCTTT. Protein: CSATAGGGSTEAFF.

This clonotype was recorded many times. This chain links TRBV29-1 with TRBJ2-7, with D perhaps matching TRBD1 (6 bases). Trimming pared 5 bases from V and 5 bases from J, leaving 13 bases between. This CDR3 is 12 amino acids long. Germline V CDR1 and CDR2: SQVTM, ANQGSEA. The CDR3, as DNA: TGCAGCGTTCCCGGGACATTTGACGAGCAGTACTTC. Translated, it gives CSVPGTFDEQYF.

This clonotype was recorded a few times. This chain connects TRBV12-3 or TRBV12-4 to TRBJ2-7, with TRBD1 matching over 8 bases. The CDR3 is 13 residues long. The V and J ends lost 6 bases and 3 bases, in that order; junction bases with no gene match: 4. The CDR3 spells CASSSGGDYEQYF. In nucleotides, the CDR3 is TGTGCCAGCAGCTCAGGGGGCGACTACGAGCAGTACTTC.

This clonotype was observed a handful of times. This sequence joins TRBV27 and TRBJ1-5; no clear D. V lost 4 bases and J 3 bases, leaving 7 bases between the germline ends. This CDR3 contains 13 residues. Germline lookup yields CDR1 MNHEY and CDR2 SMNVEV (reference sequence). CDR3 sequence (DNA): TGTGCCAGCAGTTACAGTTTCAATCAGCCCCAGCATTTT. This sequence encodes CASSYSFNQPQHF.

This clonotype was found many times. The chain carries TRBV12-3 or TRBV12-4 and TRBJ1-6; TRBD1 is a possible D gene (6 bases). The CDR3 consists of 13 residues. With 10 bases removed from V and 8 bases from J, the gap between germline ends came to 15 bases. The CDR3 DNA follows: TGTGCCACCTCGGAGAGGGGGGATTCACCCCTCCACTTT. It yields the protein CATSERGDSPLHF.

This chain connects TRBV5-1 to TRBJ2-7, with 7 bases identical to TRBD2. The CDR3 consists of 14 residues. Germline V CDR1 and CDR2: SGHRS, YFSETQ. The J segment lost 3 bases and the V segment lost 2 bases, leaving 5 bases of the junction unmatched. Here the CDR3 DNA reads TGCGCCAGCAGCTTCGGGCGGGGGATCTACGAGCAGTACTTC. Translating it yields CASSFGRGIYEQYF.

This clonotype was seen repeatedly, ten times or more. V usage is TRBV5-1 and J usage is TRBJ1-1; possible D gene TRBD1, 5 bases. The V gene's germline CDR1 is SGHRS and CDR2 YFSETQ. V shed 5 bases and J shed 1 base, with 15 bases lying between them. The CDR3 sequence is 15 residues long. DNA of the CDR3: TGCGCCAGCAGACATACCGGGACCCAGAACACTGAAGCTTTCTTT. Its translation is CASRHTGTQNTEAFF.

This clonotype has only a few counts. The rearrangement uses TRBV25-1 and TRBJ2-7; maybe TRBD1 (9 bases). Germline V gene data show CDR1 as MGHDK and CDR2 as SYGVNS. Trimming cost V 8 bases and J 3 bases, with 20 bases left between them. This CDR3 spans 15 amino acids. In DNA, the CDR3 is TGTGCCAGCGGGCCGGGAGGGACAGGGCACTACGAGCAGTACTTC. Its protein product is CASGPGGTGHYEQYF.

This clonotype has more than one count but fewer than ten. CDR3 sequence reads: CATQPGQSYNEQFF. The CDR3 DNA sequence: TGTGCCACCCAACCGGGACAGAGTTACAATGAGCAGTTCTTC. This sequence joins TRBV24-1 and TRBJ2-1, with 7 bases matching TRBD1. CDR1 is KGHDR and CDR2 is SFDVKD in the germline V gene. With V trimmed by 9 bases and J by 4 bases, 8 bases remained unmatched. This CDR3 is built from 14 residues.

This clonotype has at least ten counts. V usage is TRBV5-1 and J usage is TRBJ2-5; the match to TRBD2 covers 8 bases. The CDR3 extends over 13 amino acids. Germline CDR1 and CDR2: SGHRS and YFSETQ. V shed 3 bases, J shed 7 bases, and the junction held 5 bases outside the gene matches. The CDR3 here is CASSSGLDGTQYF. The CDR3 nucleotides are TGCGCCAGCAGCTCGGGACTAGATGGGACCCAGTACTTC.

This clonotype was seen a few times. This sequence joins TRBV11-2 and TRBJ2-5, with D perhaps TRBD1 (6 bases). The CDR3 runs 14 residues. Deletions cut 2 bases from V and 7 bases from J, with 14 bases between. Germline V lookup: CDR1 SGHAT, CDR2 FQNNGV. The DNA for the CDR3 is TGTGCCAGCAGCTTATTGGGGGCCGTCGGGACCCAGTACTTC. Protein: CASSLLGAVGTQYF.

This clonotype was detected only a few times. This chain links TRBV20-1 with TRBJ1-2, with a weak D call TRBD1 (5 bases). Looked up from germline, CDR1 is DFQATT and CDR2 is SNEGSKA (reference sequence). V was pared by 3 bases and J by 8 bases, with 16 bases between. This CDR3 has 13 residues. CDR3 protein: CSARDTLSRGYTF. The CDR3 DNA follows: TGCAGTGCTAGGGACACGCTGTCGAGGGGCTACACCTTC.

This clonotype was observed a handful of times. The chain employs TRBV3-1 and TRBJ2-7, with 9 nucleotides matching TRBD1. Germline lookup yields CDR1 LGHDT and CDR2 YNNKEL (reference sequence). The length of the CDR3 is 16 residues. V dropped 0 bases and J dropped 3; count of bases not matched to a gene: 6. The CDR3 bases are TGTGCCAGCAGCCAAGACCCCACAGGGGGCGGCTACGAGCAGTACTTC. Its protein is CASSQDPTGGGYEQYF.

This clonotype occurred a few times. This chain uses TRBV10-1 with TRBJ2-6, with D possibly matching TRBD1 (6 bases). The CDR3 is 13 residues long. Germline V gene sequence: CDR1 WNHNN, CDR2 SYGVQD (reference sequence). With 10 bases removed from V and 4 bases from J, the gap between germline ends came to 11 bases. The CDR3 region is CATQGSGANVLTF. The CDR3, as DNA: TGCGCCACTCAGGGGTCCGGGGCCAACGTCCTGACTTTC.

The table lists this clonotype with a few counts. The chain has TRBV28 and TRBJ2-6; D is perhaps TRBD2 (6 bases). The CDR3 is 18 residues long. V lost 1 base, J lost 2 bases, and 15 bases lay in between. Germline-derived CDR1 and CDR2 are MDHEN and SYDVKM. CDR3 protein: CASSLFGGIGTGANVLTF. The CDR3 DNA reads TGTGCCAGCAGTTTATTCGGGGGAATTGGTACTGGGGCCAACGTCCTGACTTTC.